These T cell receptor beta chains were read from a single sample in a study of CD8 T cells in Susac syndrome. TCRdb used MiXCR to reprocess the immunoSEQ multiplex PCR reads, holding one entry per CDR3 protein. This table has 95,000 to 150,000 distinct CDR3 sequences, 90% to 95% appearing once. What was sequenced was CD8+ T cells from PBMCs. These receptors were collected from a human donor with Susac syndrome. Both conserved end residues are part of each CDR3. Fields, in order: CDR3 length, D gene, V gene, J gene, clone size, CDR3 protein, CDR3 DNA. A D gene is named only where the DNA matches it firmly. Size is stated for part of the rows, as once, few or many counts, or as a class when the clone is expanded.

>13|.|TRBV5-6|TRBJ2-7|.
CASSLMSGYEQYF
TGTGCCAGCAGCTTGATGAGCGGCTACGAGCAGTACTTC
>14|.|TRBV5-6|TRBJ2-3|.
CASSSGGGTDTQYF
TGTGCCAGCAGCTCAGGGGGGGGCACAGATACGCAGTATTTT
>13|.|TRBV6-5|TRBJ1-1|.
CASRKGRTLEAFF
TGTGCCAGCAGAAAGGGCCGGACATTAGAAGCTTTCTTT
>19|.|TRBV4-3|TRBJ2-1|.
CASSQEAREIEVPYNEQFF
TGCGCCAGCAGCCAAGAGGCGCGGGAAATAGAAGTCCCCTACAATGAGCAGTTCTTC
>16|TRBD1|TRBV20-1|TRBJ1-5|.
CSARGRQGGSNQPQHF
TGCAGTGCTAGGGGACGGCAGGGGGGAAGCAATCAGCCCCAGCATTTT
>15|TRBD1|TRBV4-1|TRBJ1-2|.
CASSQPLDRESGYTF
TGCGCCAGCAGCCAACCATTGGACAGGGAGTCTGGCTACACCTTC
>15|TRBD2|TRBV10-3|TRBJ2-3|.
CAISEREGPTDTQYF
TGTGCCATCAGTGAGCGGGAGGGCCCGACAGATACGCAGTATTTT
>13|.|TRBV12-3/TRBV12-4|TRBJ1-1|few
CASSLWANTEAFF
TGTGCCAGCAGTTTGTGGGCGAACACTGAAGCTTTCTTT
>14|.|TRBV28|TRBJ2-3|.
CASSLRQGTDTQYF
TGTGCCAGCAGTTTGCGGCAGGGTACAGATACGCAGTATTTT
>16|TRBD1|TRBV6-1|TRBJ2-5|.
CASSPPGTDFQETQYF
TGTGCCAGCAGTCCCCCCGGGACAGACTTCCAAGAGACCCAGTACTTC